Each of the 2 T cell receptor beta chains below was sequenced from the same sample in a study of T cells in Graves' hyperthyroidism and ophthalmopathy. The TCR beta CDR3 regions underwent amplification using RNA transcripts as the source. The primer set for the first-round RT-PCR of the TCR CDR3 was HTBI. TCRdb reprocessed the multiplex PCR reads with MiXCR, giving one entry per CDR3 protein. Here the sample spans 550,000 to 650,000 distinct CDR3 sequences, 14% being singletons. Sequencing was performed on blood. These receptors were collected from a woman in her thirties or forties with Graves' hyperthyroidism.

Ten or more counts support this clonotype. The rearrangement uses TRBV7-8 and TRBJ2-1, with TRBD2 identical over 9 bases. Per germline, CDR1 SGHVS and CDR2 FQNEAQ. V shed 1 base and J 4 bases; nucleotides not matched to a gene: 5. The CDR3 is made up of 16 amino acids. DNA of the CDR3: TGTGCCAGCAGCTTAGAAGCGGGAGGTTCTTACAATGAGCAGTTCTTC. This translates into CASSLEAGGSYNEQFF.

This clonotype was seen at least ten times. CDR3 nucleotides: TGCAGTGCCCCCGTTTCGGGGGGTGGCACTGAAGCTTTCTTT. It is translated as CSAPVSGGGTEAFF. The chain has TRBV20-1 and TRBJ1-1, with D maybe TRBD1 (5 bases). The CDR3 contains 14 residues. Germline loops: CDR1 DFQATT, CDR2 SNEGSKA (reference sequence). V lost 6 bases and J lost 4, with 18 bases in between.